This T cell receptor (beta chain) was identified during a study of T cells after somatic rescue of genetic block. Libraries were prepared by immunoSEQ multiplex PCR; TCRdb keeps only in-frame clonotypes and omits some of them. The sample lists tens of thousands of clones; around 92% were seen once. CDR1 SGHTA and CDR2 FQGNSA come from the germline V gene. Trimming left V 2 bases short and J 0 bases short, with 14 bases between. The length of the CDR3 is 18 residues. Sequenced: peripheral blood mononuclear cells (PBMCs). This TCR was recovered from a man in his forties or fifties. V gene TRBV7-2 combines with J gene TRBJ2-6; D is perhaps TRBD1 (5 bases). The CDR3 DNA reads as TGTGCCAGCAGCTTACATCAAGGGGTCTTCTCTGGGGCCAACGTCCTGACTTTC. It specifies CASSLHQGVFSGANVLTF.